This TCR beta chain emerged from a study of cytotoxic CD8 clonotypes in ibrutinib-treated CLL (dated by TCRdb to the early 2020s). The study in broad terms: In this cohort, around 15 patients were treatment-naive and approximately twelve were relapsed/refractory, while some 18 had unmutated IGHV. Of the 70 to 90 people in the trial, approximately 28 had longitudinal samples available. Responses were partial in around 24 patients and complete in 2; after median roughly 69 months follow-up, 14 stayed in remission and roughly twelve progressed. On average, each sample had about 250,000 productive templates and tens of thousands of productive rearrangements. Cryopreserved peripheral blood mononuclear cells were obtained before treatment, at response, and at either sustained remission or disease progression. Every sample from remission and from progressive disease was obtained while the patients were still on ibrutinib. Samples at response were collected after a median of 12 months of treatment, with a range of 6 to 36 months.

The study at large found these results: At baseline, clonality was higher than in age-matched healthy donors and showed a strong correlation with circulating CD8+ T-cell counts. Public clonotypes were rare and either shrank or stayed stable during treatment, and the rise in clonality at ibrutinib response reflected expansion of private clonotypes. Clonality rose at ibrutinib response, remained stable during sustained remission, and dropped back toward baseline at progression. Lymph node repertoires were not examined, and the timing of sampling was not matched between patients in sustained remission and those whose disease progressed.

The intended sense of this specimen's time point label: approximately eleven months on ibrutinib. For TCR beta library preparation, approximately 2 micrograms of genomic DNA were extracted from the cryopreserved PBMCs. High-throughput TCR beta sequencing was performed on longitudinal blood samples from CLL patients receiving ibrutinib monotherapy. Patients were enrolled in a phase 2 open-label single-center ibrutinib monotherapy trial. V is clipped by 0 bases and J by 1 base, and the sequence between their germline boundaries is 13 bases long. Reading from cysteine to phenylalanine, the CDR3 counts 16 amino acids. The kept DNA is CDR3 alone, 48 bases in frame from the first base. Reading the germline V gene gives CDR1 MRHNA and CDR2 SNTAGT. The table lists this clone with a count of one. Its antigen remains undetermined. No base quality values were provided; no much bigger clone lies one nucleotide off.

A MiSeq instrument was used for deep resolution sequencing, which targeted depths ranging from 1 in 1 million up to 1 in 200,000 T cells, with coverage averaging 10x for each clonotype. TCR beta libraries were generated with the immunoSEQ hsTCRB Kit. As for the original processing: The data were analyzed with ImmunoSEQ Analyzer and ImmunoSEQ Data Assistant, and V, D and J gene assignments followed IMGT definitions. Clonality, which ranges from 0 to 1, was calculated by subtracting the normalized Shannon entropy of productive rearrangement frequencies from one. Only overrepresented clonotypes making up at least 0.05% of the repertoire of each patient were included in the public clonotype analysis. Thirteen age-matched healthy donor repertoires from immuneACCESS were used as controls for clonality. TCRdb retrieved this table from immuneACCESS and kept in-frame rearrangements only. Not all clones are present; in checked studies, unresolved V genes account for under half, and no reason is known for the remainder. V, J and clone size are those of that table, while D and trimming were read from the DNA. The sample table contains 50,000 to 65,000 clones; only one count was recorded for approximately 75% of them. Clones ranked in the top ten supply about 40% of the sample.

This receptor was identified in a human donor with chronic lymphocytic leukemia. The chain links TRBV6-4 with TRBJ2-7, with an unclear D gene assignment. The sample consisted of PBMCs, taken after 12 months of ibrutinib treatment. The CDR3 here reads CASSDSIEAGSYEQYF. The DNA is TGTGCCAGCAGTGACTCGATCGAGGCAGGATCCTACGAGCAGTACTTC.